These T cell receptor beta chains were read from a single sample in a study of shared clonotypes between healthy human individuals. Generated by immunoSEQ multiplex PCR, the TCRdb table keeps only in-frame clones and is missing some. Seen here are roughly 2.5 million clones, around nine tenths observed once, and the top ten hold over 0.12%. Sequencing used naive CD4+ T cells sorted from blood. The receptors stem from a young man in good health. The CDR3 runs from the conserved cysteine through the conserved F or W. A D gene is named only where the DNA matches it firmly. Not every row has a clone size; where given, it reads once, few, many or a size class.

cdr3_aa cdr3_nt j_call v_call d_call clone_size
CASSLSVGVEAFF TGTGCCAGCAGCTTAAGTGTGGGGGTTGAAGCTTTCTTT TRBJ1-1 TRBV11-2 - -
CASSALAGGNTEQFF TGTGCCAGTAGTGCTCTAGCGGGAGGTAATACTGAGCAGTTCTTC TRBJ2-1 TRBV19 TRBD2 -
CAWSGAGGRQETQYF TGTGCCTGGAGTGGGGCGGGAGGGCGGCAAGAGACCCAGTACTTC TRBJ2-5 TRBV30 TRBD2 -
CASSVDERAPYEQYF TGTGCCAGCAGCGTAGATGAGCGGGCCCCCTACGAGCAGTACTTC TRBJ2-7 TRBV9 - -
CASSVAMSAALPPYEQYF TGTGCCAGCAGCGTAGCTATGTCCGCAGCCCTCCCTCCCTACGAGCAGTACTTC TRBJ2-7 TRBV9 - -
CASSVRSGLNEKLFF TGTGCCAGCAGCGTAAGATCGGGGCTTAATGAAAAACTGTTTTTT TRBJ1-4 TRBV9 - -
CVSSPRANTGELFF TGTGTCAGCTCACCACGGGCGAACACCGGGGAGCTGTTTTTT TRBJ2-2 TRBV18 - -
CASSDPRRNQPQHF TGTGCCAGCAGTGATCCCAGGCGGAATCAGCCCCAGCATTTT TRBJ1-5 TRBV2 - -
CASRGVGMNTEAFF TGTGCCAGCCGGGGGGTTGGGATGAACACTGAAGCTTTCTTT TRBJ1-1 TRBV6-6 - -
CASRTAAGAYNSPLHF TGTGCCAGTAGGACCGCAGCAGGGGCCTATAATTCACCCCTCCACTTT TRBJ1-6 TRBV19 - -
CASSQDRSDQGAREQYF TGTGCCAGCAGCCAAGATCGGTCCGACCAGGGGGCGCGTGAGCAGTACTTC TRBJ2-7 TRBV4-2 TRBD1 -
CASTLTGPDSGNTIYF TGTGCCAGCACTTTGACAGGACCAGACTCTGGAAACACCATATATTTT TRBJ1-3 TRBV27 - -
CASSRTEGPRELFF TGTGCCAGCAGCCGAACGGAGGGGCCCAGGGAGCTGTTTTTT TRBJ2-2 TRBV7-9 - few
CASSLPGHNAETQYF TGTGCCAGCAGTTTGCCGGGACATAATGCGGAGACCCAGTACTTC TRBJ2-5 TRBV28 - -
CASSTGTSGYNEQFF TGTGCCAGCAGCACCGGGACTAGCGGATACAATGAGCAGTTCTTC TRBJ2-1 TRBV11-3 TRBD2 -
CASSLTGYNEQFF TGCGCCAGCAGCTTGACAGGCTACAATGAGCAGTTCTTC TRBJ2-1 TRBV5-1 - -
CASSREGSGANVLTF TGTGCCAGCTCACGTGAGGGCTCTGGGGCCAACGTCCTGACTTTC TRBJ2-6 TRBV18 - -
CASSLVTRQTAGELFF TGCGCCAGCAGCTTGGTGACCAGACAGACGGCCGGGGAGCTGTTTTTT TRBJ2-2 TRBV5-1 - -
CASSSRDRGIYEQYF TGTGCCAGCAGTTCCCGGGACAGGGGTATCTACGAGCAGTACTTC TRBJ2-7 TRBV6-5 TRBD1 -
CASSFGQGGEKLFF TGCGCCAGCAGCTTTGGTCAGGGTGGTGAAAAACTGTTTTTT TRBJ1-4 TRBV5-1 - -
CASSAGARGANVLTF TGTGCCAGCAGTGCGGGGGCGCGAGGGGCCAACGTCCTGACTTTC TRBJ2-6 TRBV28 - -
CASSYGGSSYNSPLHF TGTGCCAGCAGTTACGGGGGGAGCTCCTATAATTCACCCCTCCACTTT TRBJ1-6 TRBV27 - -
CASSLGLGSSTDTQYF TGCGCCAGCAGCTTGGGGTTAGGCTCTAGCACAGATACGCAGTATTTT TRBJ2-3 TRBV5-1 - once
CASSRTGGLGEQYF TGTGCCAGCAGCCGGACAGGGGGCTTAGGCGAGCAGTACTTC TRBJ2-7 TRBV5-6 TRBD1 -
CASSLVEQAAGELFF TGTGCCAGCAGCTTAGTCGAACAGGCGGCCGGGGAGCTGTTTTTT TRBJ2-2 TRBV11-2 - -
CASSGAGSPTDTQYF TGTGCCAGCAGTGGAGCGGGGTCACCCACAGATACGCAGTATTTT TRBJ2-3 TRBV2 TRBD2 -
CAWSVTGTGTYEQYF TGTGCCTGGAGCGTAACGGGGACAGGGACCTACGAGCAGTACTTC TRBJ2-7 TRBV30 TRBD1 few
CASSLGLLNTGELFF TGTGCCAGCAGCCTGGGACTCCTGAACACCGGGGAGCTGTTTTTT TRBJ2-2 TRBV5-4 - -
CASRDSPFSGNTIYF TGTGCCTCTCGGGACAGCCCTTTCTCTGGAAACACCATATATTTT TRBJ1-3 TRBV19 TRBD1 -
CASSSSLGLRGSPLHF TGTGCCAGCAGCTCCTCTTTAGGCCTCAGGGGCTCACCCCTCCACTTT TRBJ1-6 TRBV7-9 - few
CASSVERGRTDTQYF TGTGCCAGCAGCGTAGAGAGGGGGCGGACAGATACGCAGTATTTT TRBJ2-3 TRBV9 TRBD1 -
CASSEDDRPMFYEQYF TGTGCCAGCAGTGAAGATGACAGGCCAATGTTCTACGAGCAGTACTTC TRBJ2-7 TRBV6-1 - -
CASSHGNNLGAFF TGTGCCAGCAGCCACGGGAATAATCTGGGAGCTTTCTTT TRBJ1-1 TRBV28 - -
CASSTGTGAGANVLTF TGTGCCAGCAGTACCGGGACAGGGGCTGGGGCCAACGTCCTGACTTTC TRBJ2-6 TRBV9 TRBD1 -
CASSQDRTSGGSNEQFF TGTGCCAGCAGCCAAGATAGGACTAGCGGGGGGTCCAATGAGCAGTTCTTC TRBJ2-1 TRBV4-2 TRBD2 -
CASSLAQGASYNEQFF TGTGCCAGCAGCTTAGCACAGGGGGCTTCCTACAATGAGCAGTTCTTC TRBJ2-1 TRBV7-2 TRBD1 -
CAWSGTVRETQYF TGTGCCTGGAGCGGGACAGTTCGAGAGACCCAGTACTTC TRBJ2-5 TRBV30 TRBD1 -